The 26 T cell receptor beta chains listed next were all sequenced from one sample in a study of Graves' ophthalmopathy and Graves' hyperthyroidism. RNA transcripts were the template, and TCR beta CDR3 regions were amplified from them. After a first-round RT-PCR with HTBI primers, a second-round multiplex PCR was run. TCRdb fed the multiplex PCR reads into MiXCR, producing one record per CDR3 protein. The sample lists under 400,000 distinct CDR3 sequences; 17% were seen once. The sequenced material came from peripheral blood. The receptors were gathered from an adult man with Graves' ophthalmopathy.

In this sample, this clonotype turned up many times. The chain is built from TRBV12-3 or TRBV12-4 and TRBJ2-5, with D uncertain. Trimming removed 3 bases at V and 3 bases at J, with 17 bases between. The CDR3 has 16 amino acids. The CDR3 protein is CASSFRHGPREETQYF. In nucleotides, the CDR3 is TGTGCCAGCAGTTTCCGCCACGGACCCCGAGAAGAGACCCAGTACTTC.

This clonotype was counted many times. This chain joins TRBV5-1 and TRBJ1-5; 8 positions agree with TRBD1. CDR3 length equals 15 residues. The germline V gene has CDR1 SGHRS and CDR2 YFSETQ. Losses at the gene ends were 2 bases for V and 6 bases for J; bases not matched to a gene: 7. The DNA for the CDR3 is TGCGCCAGCAGCTTTGGACAGGGTGAAGGTCAGCCCCAGCATTTT. This sequence encodes CASSFGQGEGQPQHF.

This clonotype was observed many times. J is TRBJ2-5 and V is TRBV5-1, with D possibly matching TRBD1 (6 bases). V was trimmed by 0 bases and J by 1 base, leaving 10 bases between them. The CDR3 spans 15 residues. The V gene's germline CDR1 is SGHRS and CDR2 YFSETQ. The CDR3, as DNA: TGCGCCAGCAGCTTGGTAGGGGGAGCCCAAGAGACCCAGTACTTC. Amino acid sequence: CASSLVGGAQETQYF.

The chain employs TRBV28 and TRBJ1-2, with D maybe TRBD1 (5 bases). Germline CDR1 and CDR2: MDHEN and SYDVKM. This CDR3 region has 14 residues. Trimming shortened V by 1 base and J by 8 bases, and 14 bases separated the two germline ends. In nucleotides, the CDR3 is TGTGCCAGCAGTTTATCGACCCTCAGGGACGGCTACACCTTC. Encoded protein: CASSLSTLRDGYTF.

J is TRBJ1-5 and V is TRBV18; tentative D call: TRBD1 (5 bases). The CDR3 sequence is 15 residues long. The V gene's germline CDR1 is KGHSH and CDR2 LQKENI. The V end lost 4 bases, the J end lost 7 bases, and 17 bases lay between the germline ends. CDR3 protein: CASSHDSSVGQPQHF. CDR3 sequence (DNA): TGTGCCAGCTCACACGACAGCTCGGTGGGGCAGCCCCAGCATTTT.

The sample holds many counts of this clonotype. The rearrangement joins TRBV5-1 to TRBJ1-2; possible D gene TRBD1, 6 bases. The CDR3 loop spans 14 amino acids. Germline loops: CDR1 SGHRS, CDR2 YFSETQ. V was pared by 4 bases and J by 0 bases, with 10 bases between. CDR3 residues: CASSAGTSNYGYTF. The CDR3 DNA is TGCGCCAGCAGCGCAGGGACATCTAACTATGGCTACACCTTC.

This clonotype was seen many times. CDR3 DNA: TGTGCCAGCAGCGTAGTAGGTGCGGGACAGGGGAGTTCCGGGGAGCTGTTTTTT. It yields the protein CASSVVGAGQGSSGELFF. V usage is TRBV9 and J usage is TRBJ2-2, with 10 bases fitting TRBD1. The germline CDR1 and CDR2 sequences are SGDLS and YYNGEE. The trim removed 0 bases at V and 6 bases at J, leaving 11 bases unmatched. The CDR3 totals 18 residues.

The rearrangement joins TRBV30 to TRBJ1-2, with unresolved D. Germline assignment: CDR1 GTSNPN and CDR2 SVGIG (reference sequence). V was pared by 5 bases and J by 2 bases, with 12 bases between. CDR3 length: 13 residues. CDR3 nucleotides: TGTGCCTGGTTACCGGGGTGGAACTATGGCTACACCTTC. Protein: CAWLPGWNYGYTF.

This clonotype was recorded at least ten times. The chain recombines TRBV30 with TRBJ1-6; 7 bases are a match to TRBD1. The CDR3 spans 14 residues. Germline-derived CDR1 and CDR2 are GTSNPN and SVGIG (reference sequence). V lost 1 base and J lost 7; bases outside the gene matches: 4. The CDR3 DNA reads as TGTGCCTGGAGTGATGGGACAGAGAATTCACCCCTCCACTTT. Protein product: CAWSDGTENSPLHF.

This clonotype was counted ten times or more. The chain links TRBV6-2 or TRBV6-3 to TRBJ1-1, with D unclear. This CDR3 comprises 14 residues. From germline, CDR1 is MNHEY and CDR2 SVGEGT. V was shortened by 5 bases and J by 0 bases, with 10 bases between the two germline ends. The CDR3 spells CASSTDVMNTEAFF. CDR3 bases: TGTGCCAGCAGTACCGACGTCATGAACACTGAAGCTTTCTTT.

This chain's CDR3 is CASSFGRFAGYTF. CDR3 nucleotides: TGTGCCAGCAGTTTCGGCAGGTTTGCAGGCTACACCTTC. The V and J genes are TRBV27 and TRBJ1-2; D gene uncertain. This CDR3 has 13 amino acids. CDR1 and CDR2 (germline): MNHEY, SMNVEV (reference sequence). V shed 3 bases and J shed 8 bases, with 13 bases lying between them.

This clonotype was observed at least ten times. The chain uses TRBV7-9 and TRBJ2-5, with 8 bases aligning to TRBD2. The V and J ends lost 5 bases and 1 base, in that order; junction bases with no gene match: 9. This CDR3 is 16 amino acids long. Per the germline V gene, CDR1 is SEHNR and CDR2 is FQNEAQ (reference sequence). In nucleotides, the CDR3 is TGTGCCAGCAGCCCCCCGGCTAGCGGGTTCCAAGAGACCCAGTACTTC. Residues: CASSPPASGFQETQYF.

There are many counts of this clonotype. V usage is TRBV13 and J usage is TRBJ2-3; unclear D gene. The CDR3 extends over 14 amino acids. The germline V and J ends were trimmed by 5 bases and 6 bases, with 15 bases remaining between them. Germline V CDR1 and CDR2: PRHDT, FYEKMQ (reference sequence). The CDR3 nucleotides read TGTGCCAGCAGCCTCCGTCGCTCCCCCGATACGCAGTATTTT. Its protein product is CASSLRRSPDTQYF.

Only a few counts were recorded for this clonotype. Possible read error: a much larger clone is one base away. The J gene is TRBJ1-1, the V gene TRBV28; D gene unclear. CDR1 is MDHEN, CDR2 SYDVKM, per germline. There are 13 residues in the CDR3. The V end lost 6 bases, the J end lost 2 bases, and 10 bases lay between the germline ends. In nucleotides, the CDR3 is TGTGCCAGCAGGGGCCGTTGCAACACTGAAGCTTTCTTT. It codes for CASRGRCNTEAFF. Based on the CDR3 plus reference TRBV28 and TRBJ1-1, the full variable domain is DVKVTQSSRYLVKRTGEKVFLECVQDMDHENMFWYRQDPGLGLRLIYFSYDVKMKEKGDIPEGYSVSREKKERFSLILESASTNQTSMYLCASRGRCNTEAFFGQGTRLTVV.

This clonotype was seen at least ten times. This may arise from a read error, as a much more abundant clone is one base away. V is TRBV20-1 and J is TRBJ1-5; a weak D match, TRBD1 (5 bases). This CDR3 region has 15 residues. The V gene's germline CDR1 is DFQATT and CDR2 SNEGSKA (reference sequence). Trimming took 6 bases from V and 3 from J, leaving 18 bases between them. CDR3 bases: TGCAGTGCCCCGCTCCGTCGGGGCATCAATCAGCCCCAGCATTTT. Translation gives CSAPLRRGINQPQHF.

The table lists this clonotype with many counts. This sequence joins TRBV6-5 and TRBJ2-2; maybe TRBD1 (5 bases). Trimming removed 0 bases from V and 4 bases from J, with 12 bases in between. CDR3 length: 16 residues. Germline CDR1 MNHEY, CDR2 SVGAGI. CDR3 loop: CASSYSIAGSTGELFF. Here the CDR3 DNA reads TGTGCCAGCAGTTACTCGATCGCAGGGTCCACCGGGGAGCTGTTTTTT.

This clonotype was counted ten times or more. The chain couples TRBV2 to TRBJ2-7; no clear D. The germline V gene has CDR1 SNHLY and CDR2 FYNNEI. Trimming removed 8 bases at V and 2 bases at J, with 22 bases between. The CDR3 has 16 residues. The CDR3: CASETLFAGGTYEQYF. Written as DNA, the CDR3 is TGTGCCAGCGAAACCCTTTTTGCAGGTGGGACCTACGAGCAGTACTTC.

This clonotype was counted at least ten times. This chain links TRBV4-2 with TRBJ2-7, with D hard to call. V lost 3 bases, J lost 2 bases, and 8 bases lay in between. Germline V lookup: CDR1 LGHNA, CDR2 YNFKEQ. The CDR3 is 13 residues long. The CDR3 sequence: CASSQATTYEQYF. CDR3 DNA: TGTGCCAGCAGCCAGGCTACAACCTACGAGCAGTACTTC.

This clonotype has at least ten counts. The CDR3 DNA reads TGTGCCAGCAGCTTTCAATCCAGGGTGCAAGGCTACACCTTC. Residues: CASSFQSRVQGYTF. The chain employs TRBV7-2 and TRBJ1-2; a weak D match, TRBD1 (5 bases). V lost 3 bases and J lost 8, with 16 bases in between. The CDR3 totals 14 residues. Germline-derived CDR1 and CDR2 are SGHTA and FQGNSA.

This clonotype was counted ten times or more. The chain uses TRBV20-1 and TRBJ1-5; D unclear. Trimming took 0 bases from V and 1 from J, leaving 7 bases between them. Germline CDR1 DFQATT, CDR2 SNEGSKA (reference sequence). The CDR3 has 14 residues. The CDR3 here is CSARDPGSNQPQHF. CDR3 DNA: TGCAGTGCTAGAGATCCTGGGAGCAATCAGCCCCAGCATTTT.

In this sample, this clonotype turned up many times. The chain is built from TRBV30 and TRBJ1-1; 9 bases fit TRBD1. There are 13 residues in the CDR3. V lost 4 bases to trimming and J lost 4 bases; unmatched junction nucleotides: 4. Germline V gene data show CDR1 as GTSNPN and CDR2 as SVGIG (reference sequence). CDR3 sequence (DNA): TGTGCCTGGACAAGACAGGGGGGCACTGAAGCTTTCTTT. This codes for CAWTRQGGTEAFF.

This chain links TRBV10-3 with TRBJ2-7, with D perhaps matching TRBD1 (6 bases). The CDR3 length is 12 residues. Per the germline V gene, CDR1 is ENHRY and CDR2 is SYGVKD. The V end lost 6 bases, the J end lost 5 bases, and 11 bases lay between the germline ends. The CDR3 DNA reads as TGTGCCATCAGCCTAAAGGGGGACGAGCAGTACTTC. Translation: CAISLKGDEQYF.

This clonotype was seen repeatedly, ten times or more. The chain recombines TRBV25-1 with TRBJ2-2, with 10 positions matching TRBD1. Germline CDR1 MGHDK, CDR2 SYGVNS. V lost 6 bases and J lost 4; bases outside the gene matches: 8. The CDR3 has 16 residues. This CDR3 is CASRTTGGGSTGELFF. Written as DNA, the CDR3 is TGTGCCAGCAGGACGACAGGGGGCGGCAGCACCGGGGAGCTGTTTTTT. Combining the CDR3 with reference TRBV25-1 and TRBJ2-2 gives the whole variable domain EADIYQTPRYLVIGTGKKITLECSQTMGHDKMYWYQQDPGMELHLIHYSYGVNSTEKGDLSSESTVSRIRTEHFPLTLESARPSHTSQYLCASRTTGGGSTGELFFGEGSRLTVL.

This clonotype appeared many times. This sequence joins TRBV29-1 and TRBJ2-2; possibly TRBD1 for D (5 bases). Trimming cost V 4 bases and J 4 bases, with 13 bases left between them. Per germline, CDR1 SQVTM and CDR2 ANQGSEA. The CDR3 runs to 14 residues. The CDR3 protein is CSVAQGRITGELFF. DNA of the CDR3: TGCAGCGTTGCTCAGGGCAGGATCACCGGGGAGCTGTTTTTT.

Many counts were recorded for this clonotype. The genes are TRBV2 and TRBJ2-2, with TRBD2 as a possible D gene (7 bases). V lost 2 bases, J lost 4 bases, and 14 bases lay in between. Germline CDR1 SNHLY, CDR2 FYNNEI. The CDR3 has 16 residues. The CDR3 spells CASSESGGSATGELFF. As DNA, the CDR3 is TGTGCCAGCAGTGAATCGGGGGGCTCGGCCACCGGGGAGCTGTTTTTT.

In its sample, this clonotype was seen many times. This chain joins TRBV2 and TRBJ1-1; 10 positions agree with TRBD1. This CDR3 spans 16 amino acids. Germline trimming cut 6 bases from V and 0 bases from J; bases unmatched to any gene: 7. Germline V gene data show CDR1 as SNHLY and CDR2 as FYNNEI. CDR3 DNA sequence: TGTGCCAGCAGACCGGGACAGGGGTTCATGAACACTGAAGCTTTCTTT. Translating gives CASRPGQGFMNTEAFF.